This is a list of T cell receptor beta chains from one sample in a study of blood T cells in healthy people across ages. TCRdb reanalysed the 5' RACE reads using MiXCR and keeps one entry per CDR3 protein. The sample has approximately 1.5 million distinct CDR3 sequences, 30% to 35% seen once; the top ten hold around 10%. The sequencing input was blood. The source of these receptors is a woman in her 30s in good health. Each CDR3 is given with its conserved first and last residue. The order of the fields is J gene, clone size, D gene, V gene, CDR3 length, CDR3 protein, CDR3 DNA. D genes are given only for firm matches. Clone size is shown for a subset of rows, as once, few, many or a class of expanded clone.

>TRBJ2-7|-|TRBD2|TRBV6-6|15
CASSQLWGGTYEQYF
TGTGCCAGCAGCCAGCTCTGGGGGGGGACCTACGAGCAGTACTTC
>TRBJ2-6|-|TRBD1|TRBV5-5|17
CASSPYDREPGADVLTF
TGTGCCAGCAGCCCTTATGACAGGGAACCCGGGGCCGACGTCCTGACTTTC
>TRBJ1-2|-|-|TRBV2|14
CASSVGGTVDGYTF
TGTGCCAGCAGTGTGGGCGGGACGGTAGATGGCTACACCTTC
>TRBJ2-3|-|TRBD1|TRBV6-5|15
CASYRGQGATDTQYF
TGTGCCAGCTACCGGGGACAGGGAGCCACAGATACGCAGTATTTT
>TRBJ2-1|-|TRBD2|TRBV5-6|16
CASSPGTSGGHNEQFF
TGTGCCAGCAGCCCCGGGACTAGCGGGGGCCACAATGAGCAGTTCTTC
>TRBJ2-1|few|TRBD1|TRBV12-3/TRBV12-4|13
CASRKTGSGEQFF
TGTGCCAGCAGAAAGACAGGGAGCGGTGAGCAGTTCTTC
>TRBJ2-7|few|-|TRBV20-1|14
CSASPEARGDEQYF
TGCAGTGCTAGCCCGGAGGCCCGCGGGGACGAGCAGTACTTC
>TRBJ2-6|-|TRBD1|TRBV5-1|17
CASSPDRGVSGANVLTF
TGCGCCAGCAGCCCGGACAGGGGGGTCTCTGGGGCCAACGTCCTGACTTTC
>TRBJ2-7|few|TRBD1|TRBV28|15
CASSTTGTGSYEQYF
TGTGCCAGCAGCACGACCGGGACAGGCTCCTACGAGCAGTACTTC
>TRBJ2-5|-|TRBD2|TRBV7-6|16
CASSPRTSGGVETQYF
TGTGCCAGCAGCCCACGGACTAGCGGGGGGGTCGAGACCCAGTACTTC
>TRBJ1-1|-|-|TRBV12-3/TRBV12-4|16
CASSLGTTRGETEAFF
TGTGCCAGCAGTTTAGGGACCACCCGAGGGGAAACTGAAGCTTTCTTT
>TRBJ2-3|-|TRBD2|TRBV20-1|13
CSAGRGGADTQYF
TGCAGTGCTGGAAGGGGAGGGGCAGATACGCAGTATTTT
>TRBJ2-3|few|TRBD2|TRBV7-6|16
CASSARLAQVTDTQYF
TGTGCCAGCAGCGCCCGACTAGCGCAGGTCACAGATACGCAGTATTTT
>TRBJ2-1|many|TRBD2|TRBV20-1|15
CSARDGREDYNEQFF
TGCAGTGCTAGAGATGGACGGGAGGATTACAATGAGCAGTTCTTC
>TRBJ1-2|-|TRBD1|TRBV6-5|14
CASKTGTGSFGYTF
TGTGCCAGCAAAACCGGGACAGGGTCTTTTGGCTACACCTTC
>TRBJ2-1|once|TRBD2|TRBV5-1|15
CASRTGTSAYNEQFF
TGCGCCAGCAGGACCGGGACTAGCGCGTACAATGAGCAGTTCTTC
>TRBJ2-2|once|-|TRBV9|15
CASSAGWREYGELFF
TGTGCCAGCAGCGCAGGGTGGAGGGAATATGGGGAGCTGTTTTTT
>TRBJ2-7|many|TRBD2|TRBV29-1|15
CSVEGVAGGIHEQYF
TGCAGCGTTGAGGGGGTAGCGGGAGGTATCCACGAGCAGTACTTC
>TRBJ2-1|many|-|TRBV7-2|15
CASSSLDGFYNEQFF
TGTGCCAGCAGCTCCTTGGACGGATTCTACAATGAGCAGTTCTTC
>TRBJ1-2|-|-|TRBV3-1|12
CASSPIGGGYTF
TGTGCCAGCAGCCCAATAGGTGGCGGCTACACCTTC
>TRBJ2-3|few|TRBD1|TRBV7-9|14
CASSLETGSDTQYF
TGTGCCAGCAGCTTAGAGACAGGGTCAGATACGCAGTATTTT
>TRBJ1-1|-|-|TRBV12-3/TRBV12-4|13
CASSLRPSTVAFF
TGTGCCAGCAGTTTACGGCCGAGCACTGTAGCTTTCTTT
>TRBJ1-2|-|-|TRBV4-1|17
CASSQDENSALGYGCTF
TGCGCCAGCAGCCAAGACGAAAACAGTGCATTGGGGTATGGCTGCACCTTC
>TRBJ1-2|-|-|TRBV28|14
CASSLLPGGGGYTF
TGTGCCAGCAGTTTACTGCCGGGGGGCGGTGGCTACACCTTC
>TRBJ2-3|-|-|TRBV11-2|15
CASGDTVSSTDTQYF
TGTGCCAGCGGCGATACAGTTTCTAGCACAGATACGCAGTATTTT
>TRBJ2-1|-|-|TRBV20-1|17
CSARVSSSKSSYNEQFF
TGCAGTGCTAGAGTATCTAGCTCGAAGAGCTCCTACAATGAGCAGTTCTTC
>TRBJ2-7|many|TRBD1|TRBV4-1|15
CASSQVEGASDEQYF
TGCGCCAGCAGCCAAGTAGAGGGGGCGTCGGACGAGCAGTACTTC
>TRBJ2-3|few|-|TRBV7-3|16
CASSSNRATSTDTQYF
TGTGCCAGCAGCTCAAACAGGGCGACTAGCACAGATACGCAGTATTTT
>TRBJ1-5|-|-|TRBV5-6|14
CASSRKLSNQPQHF
TGTGCCAGCAGCCGAAAACTAAGCAATCAGCCCCAGCATTTT
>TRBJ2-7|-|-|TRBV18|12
CVSSDSSYEQYF
TGTGTCAGCTCCGACAGCTCCTACGAGCAGTACTTC
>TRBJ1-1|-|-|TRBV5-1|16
CASRGGAASMNTEAFF
TGCGCCAGCAGGGGAGGGGCAGCCAGTATGAACACTGAAGCTTTCTTT
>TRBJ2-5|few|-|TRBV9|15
CASSPRTFDAETQYF
TGTGCCAGCAGCCCCCGGACCTTCGACGCAGAGACCCAGTACTTC
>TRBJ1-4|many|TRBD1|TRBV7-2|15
CASSLGRDRNEKLFF
TGTGCCAGCAGCTTGGGCCGGGACAGGAATGAAAAACTGTTTTTT